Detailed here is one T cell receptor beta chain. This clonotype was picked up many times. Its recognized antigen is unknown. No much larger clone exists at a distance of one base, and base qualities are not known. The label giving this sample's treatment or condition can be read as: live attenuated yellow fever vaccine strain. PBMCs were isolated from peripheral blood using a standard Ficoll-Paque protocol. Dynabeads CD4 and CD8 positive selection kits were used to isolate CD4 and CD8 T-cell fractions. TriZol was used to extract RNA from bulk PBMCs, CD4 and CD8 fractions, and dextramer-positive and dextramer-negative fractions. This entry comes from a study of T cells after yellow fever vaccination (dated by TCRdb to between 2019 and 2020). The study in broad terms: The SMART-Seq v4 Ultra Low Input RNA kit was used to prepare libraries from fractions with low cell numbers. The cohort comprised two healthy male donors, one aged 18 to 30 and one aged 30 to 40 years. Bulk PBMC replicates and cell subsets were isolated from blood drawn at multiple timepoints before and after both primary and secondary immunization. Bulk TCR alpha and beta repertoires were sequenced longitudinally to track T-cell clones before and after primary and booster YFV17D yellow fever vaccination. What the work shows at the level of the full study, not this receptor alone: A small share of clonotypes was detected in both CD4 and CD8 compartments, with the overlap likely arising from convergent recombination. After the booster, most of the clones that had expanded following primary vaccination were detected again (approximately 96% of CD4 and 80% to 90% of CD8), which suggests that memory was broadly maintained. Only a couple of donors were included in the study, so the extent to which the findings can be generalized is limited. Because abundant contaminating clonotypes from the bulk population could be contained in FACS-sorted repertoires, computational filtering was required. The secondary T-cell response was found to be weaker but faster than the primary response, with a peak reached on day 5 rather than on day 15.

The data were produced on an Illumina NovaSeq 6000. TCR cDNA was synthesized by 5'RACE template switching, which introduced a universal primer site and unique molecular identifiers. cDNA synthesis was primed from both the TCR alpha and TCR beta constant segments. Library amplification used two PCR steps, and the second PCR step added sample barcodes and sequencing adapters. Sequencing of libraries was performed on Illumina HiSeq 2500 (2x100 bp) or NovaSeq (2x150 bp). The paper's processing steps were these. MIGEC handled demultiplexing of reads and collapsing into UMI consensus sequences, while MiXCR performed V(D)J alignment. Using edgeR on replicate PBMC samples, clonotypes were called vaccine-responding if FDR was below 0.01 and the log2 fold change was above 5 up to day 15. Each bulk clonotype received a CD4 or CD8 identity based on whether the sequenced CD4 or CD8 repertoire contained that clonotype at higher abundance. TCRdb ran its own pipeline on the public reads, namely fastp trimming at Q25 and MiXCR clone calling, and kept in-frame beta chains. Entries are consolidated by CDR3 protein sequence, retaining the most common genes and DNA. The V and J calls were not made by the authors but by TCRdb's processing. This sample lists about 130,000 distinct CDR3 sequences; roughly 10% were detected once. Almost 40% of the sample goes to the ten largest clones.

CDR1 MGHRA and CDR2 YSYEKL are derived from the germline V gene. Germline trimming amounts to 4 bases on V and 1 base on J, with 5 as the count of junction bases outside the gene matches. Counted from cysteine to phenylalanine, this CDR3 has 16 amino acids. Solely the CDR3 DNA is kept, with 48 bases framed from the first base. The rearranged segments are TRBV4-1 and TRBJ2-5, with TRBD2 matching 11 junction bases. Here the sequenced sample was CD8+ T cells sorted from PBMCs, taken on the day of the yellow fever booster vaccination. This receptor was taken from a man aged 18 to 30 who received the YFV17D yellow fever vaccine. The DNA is TGCGCCAGCAGCCCCCGACTAGCGGGGATCCAAGAGACCCAGTACTTC. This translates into CASSPRLAGIQETQYF.